One and the same sample provided the 8 T cell receptor beta chains below, sequenced in a study of response to subunit inactivated influenza vaccine (dated 2018 in TCRdb). The library was made by RT-PCR. The instrument was an Illumina HiSeq 2500. TCRdb reran the public reads through fastp at Q25 and MiXCR, keeping productive beta chains. Each CDR3 protein appears once, grouped with its most common genes and DNA. The sample table lists 500,000 to 650,000 distinct CDR3 sequences, 6.5% to 8% of them with a count of one. The top ten hold 10% to 15% of the sample. The sequencing used PBMCs from blood, collected less than 30 months after vaccination. These receptors all come from a man aged 50 to 75 who received an inactivated influenza vaccine. Donor details come from another sample of the same person, matched by shared clones.

This sequence joins TRBV12-3 or TRBV12-4 and TRBJ1-3; the D is unclear. The ends were cut back, 6 bases at V and 2 bases at J, with 11 bases in the middle. There are 14 residues in the CDR3. The CDR3 loop reads CASSPGRPGNTIYF. CDR3 nucleotides: TGTGCCAGCAGCCCTGGACGGCCTGGAAACACCATATATTTT.

This clonotype was counted ten times or more. The chain has TRBV6-1 and TRBJ2-1; D might be TRBD2 (6 bases). Germline V gives CDR1 MNHNS, CDR2 SASEGT. This CDR3 is built from 17 residues. V was cut by 6 bases and J by 0 bases, with 18 bases left in between. This CDR3 is CASSQGLAMSSYNEQFF. The DNA of the CDR3 is TGTGCCAGCAGCCAGGGACTTGCCATGAGCTCCTACAATGAGCAGTTCTTC.

This chain uses TRBV7-9 with TRBJ1-1; unclear D gene. Germline V gene lookup returns CDR1 SEHNR and CDR2 FQNEAQ (reference sequence). The CDR3 sequence is 14 residues long. The ends were cut back, 1 base at V and 4 bases at J, with 10 bases in the middle. CDR3 protein: CASSLELGFTEAFF. The DNA of the CDR3 is TGTGCCAGCAGCTTAGAGCTGGGTTTCACTGAAGCTTTCTTT.

At least ten counts were recorded for this clonotype. The genes are TRBV6-2 or TRBV6-3 and TRBJ2-2, with 7 bases fitting TRBD1. The CDR3 runs 17 residues. CDR1 is MNHEY, CDR2 SVGEGT, per germline. V was pared by 6 bases and J by 3 bases, with 13 bases of the junction left unmatched. CDR3 sequence: CASSYTMTGFHTGELFF. CDR3 DNA sequence: TGTGCCAGCAGCTACACCATGACAGGGTTCCACACCGGGGAGCTGTTTTTT.

This chain links TRBV6-1 with TRBJ1-1; TRBD1 agrees at 8 bases. Germline V gene lookup returns CDR1 MNHNS and CDR2 SASEGT. Losses at the gene ends were 6 bases for V and 4 bases for J; bases not matched to a gene: 10. This CDR3 comprises 15 residues. CDR3 protein: CASRDRGGRTTEAFF. Here the CDR3 DNA reads TGTGCCAGCAGAGACAGGGGCGGACGTACCACTGAAGCTTTCTTT.

This clonotype was seen a few times. The chain uses TRBV15 and TRBJ2-3; D is unclear. V shed 6 bases and J shed 4 bases, with 11 bases lying between them. Germline V lookup: CDR1 LNHNV, CDR2 YYDKDF (reference sequence). CDR3 length: 13 amino acids. CDR3 DNA sequence: TGTGCCACCAGTCTACTAACCCCAGATACGCAGTATTTT. It yields the protein CATSLLTPDTQYF.

This clonotype has ten or more counts. The CDR3 here is CASSRLRGGSYNEQFF. CDR3 in DNA: TGCGCCAGCAGCCGCCTTAGGGGGGGCTCCTACAATGAGCAGTTCTTC. This chain connects TRBV4-1 to TRBJ2-1; D is perhaps TRBD2 (7 bases). Germline values: CDR1 MGHRA, CDR2 YSYEKL. The V and J ends lost 4 bases and 0 bases respectively, with 13 bases between them. The CDR3 totals 16 residues.

This clonotype was observed a few times. This rearrangement joins TRBV7-6 to TRBJ2-3; 9 bases agree with TRBD1. The ends lost 3 bases at V and 1 base at J; junction bases unmatched: 5. Germline lookup yields CDR1 SGHVS and CDR2 FNYEAQ. CDR3 length: 16 amino acids. The CDR3 here is CASSFGRDRGTDTQYF. The CDR3 DNA follows: TGTGCCAGCAGCTTTGGACGGGACAGGGGCACAGATACGCAGTATTTT.